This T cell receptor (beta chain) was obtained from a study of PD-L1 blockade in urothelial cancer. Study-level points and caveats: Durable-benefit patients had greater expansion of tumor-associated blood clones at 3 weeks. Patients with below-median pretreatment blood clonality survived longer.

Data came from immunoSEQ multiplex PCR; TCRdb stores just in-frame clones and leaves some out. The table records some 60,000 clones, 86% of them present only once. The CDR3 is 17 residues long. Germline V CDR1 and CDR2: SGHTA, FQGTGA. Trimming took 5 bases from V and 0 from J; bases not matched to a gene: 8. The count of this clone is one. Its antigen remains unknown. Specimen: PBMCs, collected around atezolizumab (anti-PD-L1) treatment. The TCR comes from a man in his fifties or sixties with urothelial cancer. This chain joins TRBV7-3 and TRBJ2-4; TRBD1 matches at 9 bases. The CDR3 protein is CASSPGQGGVAKNIQYF. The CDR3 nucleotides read TGTGCCAGCAGCCCGGGACAGGGTGGGGTAGCCAAAAACATTCAGTACTTC.